This entry lists 10 T cell receptor beta chains sequenced from one sample in a study of metastatic and nonmetastatic thyroid tumors. MiXCR reprocessed the PCR reads for TCRdb. The repertoire consists of over 20,000 clones, with around 15% occurring once and the leading ten covering 10%. Treatment of any kind had been given to no patient before thyroid surgery. The sequencing input was tumor tissue. The origin of the receptors is a female donor with papillary thyroid cancer or a benign thyroid nodule (not recorded which). Some clones in this sample may be carry-over from other donors' samples.

This clone was detected many times. The J gene is TRBJ2-5, the V gene TRBV20-1; TRBD1 matches 7 bases. Trimming at V came to 7 bases and at J to 1 base, leaving 6 bases not matched to a gene. CDR1 is DFQATT, CDR2 SNEGSKA, per germline (reference sequence). The CDR3 runs 13 residues. The CDR3 region has the DNA TGCAGTGTTCAACAGGGGCTCCAAGAGACCCAGTACTTC. It encodes CSVQQGLQETQYF.

This clone has ten or more counts. The chain combines TRBV6-5 with TRBJ2-7, with 11 positions matching TRBD1. CDR3 size: 17 residues. V was clipped by 0 bases and J by 3 bases; unmatched bases: 7. Per the germline V gene, CDR1 is MNHEY and CDR2 is SVGAGI. Written as DNA, the CDR3 is TGTGCCAGCAGTTACTCTCCCCCCGGGACAGGGGGCTACGAGCAGTACTTC. It is translated as CASSYSPPGTGGYEQYF.

This clone came up many times. The chain carries TRBV4-1 and TRBJ2-1; the D is unclear. CDR1 is MGHRA, CDR2 YSYEKL, per germline. The CDR3 is 15 amino acids. V shed 4 bases and J shed 6 bases, with 16 bases lying between them. Written as DNA, the CDR3 is TGCGCCAGCAGCCCAGTAGGCTTCCGCCCCAATGAGCAGTTCTTC. Translation: CASSPVGFRPNEQFF.

This clone was detected many times. Other DNA sequences of this sample code for an identical CDR3. The chain has TRBV29-1 and TRBJ1-2; 8 bases match TRBD1. V lost 7 bases, J lost 7 bases, and 8 bases stayed unmatched. Germline CDR1 reads SQVTM; CDR2 reads ANQGSEA. The CDR3 consists of 12 residues. DNA for the CDR3: TGCAGCGGGTGGACAGGGAAAGCTGGCTACACCTTC. Translation gives CSGWTGKAGYTF.

At least ten counts were recorded for this clone. The chain has TRBV29-1 and TRBJ2-6; D uncertain. The V gene's germline CDR1 is SQVTM and CDR2 ANQGSEA. CDR3 size: 13 residues. Trimming took off 7 bases at V and 4 bases at J, with 11 bases between the two ends. The CDR3 loop is CSGTLAGANVLTF. The CDR3 coding sequence is TGCAGCGGCACACTGGCCGGGGCCAACGTCCTGACTTTC.

This clone was counted at least ten times. V and J are TRBV28 and TRBJ2-1; 7 bases align to TRBD1. The CDR3 contains 15 residues. Germline V CDR1 and CDR2: MDHEN, SYDVKM. After removal of 6 bases from V and 2 bases from J, the junction contained 7 bases not matched to a gene. CDR3 nucleotides: TGTGCCAGCAGCCTTACCGGGACAGCCTACAATGAGCAGTTCTTC. Its protein product is CASSLTGTAYNEQFF.

This clone has a count of ten or more. Other nucleotide sequences in the sample specify the same CDR3. V gene TRBV19 combines with J gene TRBJ2-3; 10 bases line up with TRBD2. J was trimmed by 8 bases and V by 4 bases; bases with no gene match: 9. Germline V gene data show CDR1 as LNHDA and CDR2 as SQIVND (reference sequence). The CDR3 extends over 15 amino acids. CDR3 nucleotides: TGTGCCAGTAGTACGGGCGGACTAGCGGCTGGTACGCAGTATTTT. It yields the protein CASSTGGLAAGTQYF.

This clone was picked up many times. The genes are TRBV24-1 and TRBJ2-1; 9 bases are shared with TRBD2. Looked up from germline, CDR1 is KGHDR and CDR2 is SFDVKD. V was pared by 3 bases and J by 10 bases, with 15 bases of the junction left unmatched. The CDR3 runs to 17 residues. CDR3 in amino acids: CATSDVRGSGSSEEQFF. The CDR3 coding sequence is TGTGCCACCAGTGATGTTAGAGGTAGCGGGAGTTCGGAAGAGCAGTTCTTC.

This clone was recorded many times. CDR3 loop: CSATTGPNGYTF. The CDR3 DNA follows: TGCAGTGCCACAACCGGGCCCAATGGCTACACCTTC. The chain uses TRBV20-1 and TRBJ1-2, with unresolved D. The CDR3 has 12 residues. CDR1 DFQATT and CDR2 SNEGSKA come from the germline V gene (reference sequence). Trimming cost V 6 bases and J 6 bases, with 14 bases left between them.

This clone has just a few counts. The chain is built from TRBV2 and TRBJ2-7; D is uncertain. CDR3 length equals 13 residues. V was shortened by 5 bases and J by 0 bases, with 8 bases between the two germline ends. Germline V gives CDR1 SNHLY, CDR2 FYNNEI. The CDR3 is CASSLVRSYEQYF. DNA for the CDR3: TGTGCCAGCAGTTTAGTCCGCTCCTACGAGCAGTACTTC.